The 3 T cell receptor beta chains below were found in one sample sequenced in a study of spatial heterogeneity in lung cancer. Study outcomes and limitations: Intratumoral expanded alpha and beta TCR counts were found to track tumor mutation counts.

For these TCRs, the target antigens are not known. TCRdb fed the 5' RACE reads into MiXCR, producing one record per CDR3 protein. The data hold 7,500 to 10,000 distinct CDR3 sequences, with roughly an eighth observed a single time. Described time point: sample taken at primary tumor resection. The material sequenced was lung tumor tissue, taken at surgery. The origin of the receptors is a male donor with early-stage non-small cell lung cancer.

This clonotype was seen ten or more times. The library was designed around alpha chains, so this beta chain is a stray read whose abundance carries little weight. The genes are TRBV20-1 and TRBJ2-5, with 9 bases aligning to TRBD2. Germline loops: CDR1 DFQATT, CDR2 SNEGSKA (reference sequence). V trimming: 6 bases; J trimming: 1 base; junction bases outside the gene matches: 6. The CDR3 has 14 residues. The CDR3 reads CSARLAGRQETQYF. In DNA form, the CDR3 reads TGCAGTGCCCGTCTAGCGGGGCGCCAAGAGACCCAGTACTTC.

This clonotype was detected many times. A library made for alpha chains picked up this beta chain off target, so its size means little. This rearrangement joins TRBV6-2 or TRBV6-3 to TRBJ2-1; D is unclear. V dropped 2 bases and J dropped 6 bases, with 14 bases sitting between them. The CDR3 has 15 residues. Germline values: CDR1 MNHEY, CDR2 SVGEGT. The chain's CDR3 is CASSYTLTRSNEQFF. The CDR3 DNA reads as TGTGCCAGCAGTTACACACTCACGCGTTCCAATGAGCAGTTCTTC.

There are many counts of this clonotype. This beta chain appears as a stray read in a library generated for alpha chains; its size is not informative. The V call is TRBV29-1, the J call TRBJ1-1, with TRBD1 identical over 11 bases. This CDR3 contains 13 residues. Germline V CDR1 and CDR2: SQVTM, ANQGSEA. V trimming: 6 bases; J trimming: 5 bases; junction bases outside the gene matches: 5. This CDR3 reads CSVGQGGWTEAFF. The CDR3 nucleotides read TGCAGCGTGGGACAGGGGGGATGGACTGAAGCTTTCTTT. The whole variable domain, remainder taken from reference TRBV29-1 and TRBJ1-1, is SAVISQKPSRDICQRGTSLTIQCQVDSQVTMMFWYRQQPGQSLTLIATANQGSEATYESGFVIDKFPISRPNLTFSTLTVSNMSPEDSSIYLCSVGQGGWTEAFFGQGTRLTVV.